The next 5 T cell receptor beta chains were all read from a single sample in a study of T cell clonotyping in hematopoietic cell transplantation. Noted time point: recipient sample about 28 days before transplant, after cytoreduction. Clones were sequenced by immunoSEQ multiplex PCR, and TCRdb holds only the in-frame ones, with some missing. Of approximately 39,000 clones listed, roughly 96% are singletons. The sequencing used peripheral blood mononuclear cells, collected before stem cell transplant. All receptors derive from a man aged 35 to 55 with chronic myeloid leukemia. Some clones in this sample may be carry-over from other donors' samples.

The chain couples TRBV19 to TRBJ2-5, with D possibly TRBD1 on 6 matching bases. Germline V lookup: CDR1 LNHDA, CDR2 SQIVND (reference sequence). The CDR3 totals 14 residues. Deletions cut 6 bases from V and 1 base from J, with 12 bases between. This CDR3 is CASSRGQFQETQYF. Here the CDR3 DNA reads TGTGCCAGTAGCCGAGGACAGTTCCAAGAGACCCAGTACTTC. Together with reference TRBV19 and TRBJ2-5, the CDR3 gives the full variable domain: DGGITQSPKYLFRKEGQNVTLSCEQNLNHDAMYWYRQDPGQGLRLIYYSQIVNDFQKGDIAEGYSVSREKKESFPLTVTSAQKNPTAFYLCASSRGQFQETQYFGPGTRLLVL.

The rearrangement joins TRBV10-2 to TRBJ2-3; 8 nucleotides line up with TRBD1. The V segment lost 3 bases and the J segment 0 bases; nucleotides outside the gene matches: 8. Germline-derived CDR1 and CDR2 are WSHSY and SAAADI. The CDR3 consists of 17 residues. The CDR3: CASSEVPGQVSTDTQYF. CDR3 nucleotide sequence: TGCGCCAGCAGTGAAGTACCGGGACAGGTCAGCACAGATACGCAGTATTTT.

The chain carries TRBV2 and TRBJ1-5, with D unclear. Trimming cost V 6 bases and J 0 bases, with 21 bases left between them. The CDR3 totals 18 residues. Germline V gene lookup returns CDR1 SNHLY and CDR2 FYNNEI. DNA for the CDR3: TGTGCCAGCAGGGGCGCGGCAGGAAACTTTTATAGCAATCAGCCCCAGCATTTT. This codes for CASRGAAGNFYSNQPQHF.

The rearrangement joins TRBV6-1 to TRBJ1-2; D ambiguous. CDR3 length: 12 residues. Germline values: CDR1 MNHNS, CDR2 SASEGT. The germline V and J ends were trimmed by 4 bases and 7 bases, with 10 bases remaining between them. The DNA for the CDR3 is TGTGCCAGCAGTGTAGGTAGGGCTGGCTACACCTTC. Protein sequence: CASSVGRAGYTF.

J is TRBJ1-4 and V is TRBV7-9; 7 nucleotides align to TRBD1. This CDR3 comprises 16 residues. V lost 1 base, J lost 5 bases, and 7 bases stayed unmatched. CDR1 is SEHNR, CDR2 FQNEAQ, per germline (reference sequence). The DNA for the CDR3 is TGTGCCAGCAGCTTAGAAGGCGACAGGGTGAATGAAAAACTGTTTTTT. Translation gives CASSLEGDRVNEKLFF.